One sample yielded the 5 T cell receptor beta chains listed below, sequenced in a study of spatial heterogeneity in lung cancer. Overall study results and limits: Counts of expanded intratumoral alpha and beta TCRs tracked tumor mutation counts.

Time point denoted: sample taken at primary tumor resection. From the 5' RACE reads, TCRdb called clonotypes with MiXCR, one entry per CDR3 protein. The data contain around 2,500 distinct CDR3 sequences, 6.5% to 9% of them singletons. These receptors' antigens are unknown. The starting material was lung tumor tissue, obtained at surgery. The receptors were gathered from a female donor with early-stage non-small cell lung cancer.

The chain is built from TRBV4-3 and TRBJ2-3; D is unclear. V was shortened by 4 bases and J by 5 bases, with 19 bases between the two germline ends. Per the germline V gene, CDR1 is LGHNA and CDR2 is YSLEER. The CDR3 length is 16 residues. The CDR3 region has the DNA TGCGCCAGCAGCCTGAGTGCGGCTAGTACCCGAGATACGCAGTATTTT. Its protein product is CASSLSAASTRDTQYF.

This clonotype is medium-sized (0.01 to 0.1%) in the sample. The rearrangement uses TRBV19 and TRBJ1-5; 8 nucleotides align to TRBD1. The germline V gene encodes CDR1 LNHDA and CDR2 SQIVND (reference sequence). V dropped 9 bases and J dropped 1; count of bases not matched to a gene: 8. The CDR3 totals 15 residues. CDR3 sequence reads: CASRGQGWSNQPQHF. CDR3 sequence (DNA): TGTGCCAGCCGAGGACAGGGTTGGAGCAATCAGCCCCAGCATTTT.

This clonotype counts as medium-sized. The chain carries TRBV5-1 and TRBJ2-1; TRBD1 matches at 8 bases. The CDR3 contains 15 residues. The trim removed 0 bases at V and 9 bases at J, leaving 8 bases unmatched. The V gene's germline CDR1 is SGHRS and CDR2 YFSETQ. CDR3 sequence reads: CASSLEVRGLGEQFF. CDR3 sequence (DNA): TGCGCCAGCAGCTTGGAGGTCAGGGGGCTTGGTGAGCAGTTCTTC.

This clonotype is medium-sized by share. CDR3 residues: CASTWKPTGGNEKLFF. In nucleotides, the CDR3 is TGTGCCAGCACCTGGAAACCGACAGGGGGTAATGAAAAACTGTTTTTT. This chain joins TRBV5-8 and TRBJ1-4; the match to TRBD1 covers 9 bases. From germline, CDR1 is SGHTS and CDR2 YDEGEE. V lost 6 bases to trimming and J lost 4 bases; unmatched junction nucleotides: 10. This CDR3 has 16 amino acids.

This clonotype is medium-sized by share. The V and J genes are TRBV28 and TRBJ2-7; 7 nucleotides agree with TRBD2. This CDR3 region has 14 residues. Per germline, CDR1 MDHEN and CDR2 SYDVKM. V dropped 6 bases and J dropped 5; count of bases not matched to a gene: 10. The CDR3 DNA follows: TGTGCCAGCAGGCGACCGGGACTAAGCAACGAGCAGTACTTC. This codes for CASRRPGLSNEQYF. The full variable domain, with the rest looked up from reference TRBV28 and TRBJ2-7, is DVKVTQSSRYLVKRTGEKVFLECVQDMDHENMFWYRQDPGLGLRLIYFSYDVKMKEKGDIPEGYSVSREKKERFSLILESASTNQTSMYLCASRRPGLSNEQYFGPGTRLTVT.